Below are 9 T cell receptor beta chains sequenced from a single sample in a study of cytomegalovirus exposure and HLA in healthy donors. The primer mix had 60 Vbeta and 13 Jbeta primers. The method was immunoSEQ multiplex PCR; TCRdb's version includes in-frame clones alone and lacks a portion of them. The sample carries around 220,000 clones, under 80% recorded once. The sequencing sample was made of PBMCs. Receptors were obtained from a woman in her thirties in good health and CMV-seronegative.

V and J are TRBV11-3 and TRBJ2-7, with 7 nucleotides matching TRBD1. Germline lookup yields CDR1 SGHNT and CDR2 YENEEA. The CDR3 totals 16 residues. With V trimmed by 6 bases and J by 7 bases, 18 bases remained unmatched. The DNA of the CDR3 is TGTGCCAGCAGTTTCCTCCCGGGACAGCGCCCGGATGAGCAGTACTTC. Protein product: CASSFLPGQRPDEQYF.

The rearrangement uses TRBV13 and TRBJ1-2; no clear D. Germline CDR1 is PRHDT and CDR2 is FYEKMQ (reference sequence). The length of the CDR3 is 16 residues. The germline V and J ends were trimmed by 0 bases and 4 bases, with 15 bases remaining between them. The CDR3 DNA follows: TGTGCCAGCAGCTTAGGCCGGCTGGGAGAGGTCTATGGCTACACCTTC. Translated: CASSLGRLGEVYGYTF.

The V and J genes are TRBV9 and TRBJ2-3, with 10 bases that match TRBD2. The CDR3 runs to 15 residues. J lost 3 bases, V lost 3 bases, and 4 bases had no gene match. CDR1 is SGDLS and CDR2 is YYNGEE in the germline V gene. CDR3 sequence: CASSATSGVTDTQYF. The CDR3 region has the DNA TGTGCCAGCAGCGCCACTAGCGGGGTAACAGATACGCAGTATTTT.

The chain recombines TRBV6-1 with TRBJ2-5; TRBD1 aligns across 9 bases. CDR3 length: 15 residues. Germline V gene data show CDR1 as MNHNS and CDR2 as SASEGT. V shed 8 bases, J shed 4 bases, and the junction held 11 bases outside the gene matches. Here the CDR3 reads CASQLTGTGLETQYF. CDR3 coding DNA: TGTGCCAGCCAACTTACCGGGACAGGGCTAGAGACCCAGTACTTC.

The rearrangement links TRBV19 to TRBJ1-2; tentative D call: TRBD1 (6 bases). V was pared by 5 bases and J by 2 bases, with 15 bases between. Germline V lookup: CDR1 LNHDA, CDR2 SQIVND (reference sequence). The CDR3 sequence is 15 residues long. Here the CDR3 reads CASSVTGDTNYGYTF. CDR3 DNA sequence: TGTGCCAGTAGTGTGACAGGCGACACAAACTATGGCTACACCTTC.

The CDR3 nucleotides read TGTGCCACCTATGGACTAGCGGGGACCTACGAGCAGTACTTC. Translation gives CATYGLAGTYEQYF. The chain is built from TRBV10-3 and TRBJ2-7, with 12 bases identical to TRBD2. The CDR3 loop spans 14 amino acids. Trimming took 10 bases from V and 2 from J; bases not matched to a gene: 6. The germline gives CDR1 ENHRY, CDR2 SYGVKD.

The CDR3 region has the DNA TGTGCCAGCAGCTCCCGGCAGGGCCCCTACGAGCAGTACTTC. It specifies CASSSRQGPYEQYF. The V call is TRBV5-4, the J call TRBJ2-7, with D tentatively TRBD1 (5 bases). Trimming removed 3 bases from V and 2 bases from J, with 12 bases in between. This CDR3 has 14 amino acids. Per germline, CDR1 SGHNT and CDR2 YYREEE (reference sequence).

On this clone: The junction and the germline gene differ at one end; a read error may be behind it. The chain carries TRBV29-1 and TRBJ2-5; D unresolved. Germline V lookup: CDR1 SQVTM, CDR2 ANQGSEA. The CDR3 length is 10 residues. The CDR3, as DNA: TGCAACGTTGGTGCGGAGACCCAGTACTTC. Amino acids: CNVGAETQYF.

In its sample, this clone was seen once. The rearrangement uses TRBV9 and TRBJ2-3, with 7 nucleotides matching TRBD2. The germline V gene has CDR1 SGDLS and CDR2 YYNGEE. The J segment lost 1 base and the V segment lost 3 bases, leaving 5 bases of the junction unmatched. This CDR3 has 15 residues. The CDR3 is CASSALSGGTDTQYF. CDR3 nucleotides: TGTGCCAGCAGCGCCCTCAGCGGGGGCACAGATACGCAGTATTTT.